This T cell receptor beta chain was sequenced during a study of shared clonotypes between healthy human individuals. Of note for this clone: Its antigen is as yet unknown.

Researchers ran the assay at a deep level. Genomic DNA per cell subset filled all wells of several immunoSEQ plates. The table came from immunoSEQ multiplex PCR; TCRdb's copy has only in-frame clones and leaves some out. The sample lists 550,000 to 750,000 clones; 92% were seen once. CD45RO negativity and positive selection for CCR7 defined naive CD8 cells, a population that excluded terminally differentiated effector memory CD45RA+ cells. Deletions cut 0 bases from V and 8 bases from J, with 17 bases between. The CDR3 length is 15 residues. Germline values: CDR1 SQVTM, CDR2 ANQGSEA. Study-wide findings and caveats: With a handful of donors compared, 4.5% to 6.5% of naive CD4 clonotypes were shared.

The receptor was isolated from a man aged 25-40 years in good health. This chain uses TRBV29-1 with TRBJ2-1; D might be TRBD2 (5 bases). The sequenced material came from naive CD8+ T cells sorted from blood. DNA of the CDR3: TGCAGCGTTGAAGATCTAAGGACTCAAGGGTATGAGCAGTTCTTC. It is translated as CSVEDLRTQGYEQFF.